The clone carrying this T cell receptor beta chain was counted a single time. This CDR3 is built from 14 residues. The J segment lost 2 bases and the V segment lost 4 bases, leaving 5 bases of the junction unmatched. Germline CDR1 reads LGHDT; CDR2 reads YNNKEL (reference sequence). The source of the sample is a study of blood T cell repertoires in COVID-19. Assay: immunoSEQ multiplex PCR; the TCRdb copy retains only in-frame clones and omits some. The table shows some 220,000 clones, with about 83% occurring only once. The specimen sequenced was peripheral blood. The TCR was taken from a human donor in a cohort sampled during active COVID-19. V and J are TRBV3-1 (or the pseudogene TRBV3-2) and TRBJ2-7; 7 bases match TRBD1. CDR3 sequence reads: CASSPSDRTYEQYF. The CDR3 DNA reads TGTGCCAGCAGCCCCTCGGACAGGACCTACGAGCAGTACTTC.